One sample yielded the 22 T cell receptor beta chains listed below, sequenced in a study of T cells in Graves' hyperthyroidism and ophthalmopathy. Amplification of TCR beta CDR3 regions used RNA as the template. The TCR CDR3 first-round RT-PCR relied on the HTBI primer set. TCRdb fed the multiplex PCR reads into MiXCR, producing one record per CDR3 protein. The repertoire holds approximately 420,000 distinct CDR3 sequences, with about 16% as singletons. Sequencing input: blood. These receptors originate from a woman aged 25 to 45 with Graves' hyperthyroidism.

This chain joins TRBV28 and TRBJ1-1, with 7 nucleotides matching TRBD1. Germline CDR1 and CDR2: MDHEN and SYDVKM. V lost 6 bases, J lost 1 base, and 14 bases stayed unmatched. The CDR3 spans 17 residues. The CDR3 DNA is TGTGCCAGCAGGTCAAGGGGTACAGGGGCCGCGAACACTGAAGCTTTCTTT. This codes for CASRSRGTGAANTEAFF.

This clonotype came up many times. CDR3 bases: TGTGCCAGCAGTCCAGACTCTGTCGGGAGGCCAGATACGCAGTATTTT. Translating gives CASSPDSVGRPDTQYF. The gene calls are TRBV12-3 or TRBV12-4 and TRBJ2-3, with TRBD2 matching over 7 bases. Trimming took 5 bases from V and 4 from J; bases not matched to a gene: 12. There are 16 residues in the CDR3.

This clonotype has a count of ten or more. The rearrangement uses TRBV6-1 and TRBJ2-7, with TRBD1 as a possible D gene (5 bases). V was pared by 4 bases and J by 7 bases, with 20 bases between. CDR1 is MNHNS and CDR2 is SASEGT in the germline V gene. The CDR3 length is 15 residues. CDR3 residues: CASSGSTAPMGEQYF. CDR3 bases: TGTGCCAGCAGTGGATCGACAGCTCCGATGGGGGAGCAGTACTTC.

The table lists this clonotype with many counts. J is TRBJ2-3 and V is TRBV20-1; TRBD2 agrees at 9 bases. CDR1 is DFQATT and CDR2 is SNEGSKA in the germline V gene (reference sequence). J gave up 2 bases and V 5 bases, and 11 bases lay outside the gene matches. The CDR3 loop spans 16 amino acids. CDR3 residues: CSALAGPPLATDTQYF. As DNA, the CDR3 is TGCAGTGCTCTAGCGGGGCCCCCGTTGGCCACAGATACGCAGTATTTT.

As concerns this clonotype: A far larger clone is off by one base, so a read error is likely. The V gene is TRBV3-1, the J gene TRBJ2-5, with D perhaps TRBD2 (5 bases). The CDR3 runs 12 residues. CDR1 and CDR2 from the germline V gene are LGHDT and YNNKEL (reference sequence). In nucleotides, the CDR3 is TGTGCCAGCAACCAAGGCGGGGAGACCCAGTACTTC. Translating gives CASNQGGETQYF.

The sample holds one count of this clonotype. CDR3 in amino acids: CSAPLASGNYEQYF. The CDR3 nucleotides read TGCAGTGCACCACTAGCGTCGGGAAACTACGAGCAGTACTTC. The chain carries TRBV20-1 and TRBJ2-7, with 7 positions matching TRBD2. The V gene's germline CDR1 is DFQATT and CDR2 SNEGSKA (reference sequence). V lost 6 bases and J lost 3; bases outside the gene matches: 11. There are 14 residues in the CDR3.

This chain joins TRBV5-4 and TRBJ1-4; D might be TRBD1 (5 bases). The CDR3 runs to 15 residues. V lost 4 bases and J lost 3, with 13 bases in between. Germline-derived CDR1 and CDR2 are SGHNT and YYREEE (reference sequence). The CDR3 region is CASSTGPKANEKLFF. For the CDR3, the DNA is TGTGCCAGCAGCACGGGACCGAAGGCTAATGAAAAACTGTTTTTT.

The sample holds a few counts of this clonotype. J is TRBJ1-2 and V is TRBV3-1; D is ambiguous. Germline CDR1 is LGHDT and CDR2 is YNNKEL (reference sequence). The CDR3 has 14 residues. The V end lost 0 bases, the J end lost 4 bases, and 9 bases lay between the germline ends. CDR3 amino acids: CASSQDQRSYGYTF. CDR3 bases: TGTGCCAGCAGCCAAGATCAGCGATCCTATGGCTACACCTTC.

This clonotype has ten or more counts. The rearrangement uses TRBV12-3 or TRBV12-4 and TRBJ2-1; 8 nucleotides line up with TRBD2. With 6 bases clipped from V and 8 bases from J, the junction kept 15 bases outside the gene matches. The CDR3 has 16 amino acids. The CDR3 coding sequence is TGTGCCAGCAGGAGCCCAGTCGGGACTAGGTTCGATGAGCAGTTCTTC. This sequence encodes CASRSPVGTRFDEQFF.

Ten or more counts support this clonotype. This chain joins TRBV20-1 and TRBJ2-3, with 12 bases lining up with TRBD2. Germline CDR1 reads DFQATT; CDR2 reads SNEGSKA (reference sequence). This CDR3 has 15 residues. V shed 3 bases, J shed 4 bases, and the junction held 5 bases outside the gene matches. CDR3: CSARSLAGGSDTQYF. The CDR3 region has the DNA TGCAGTGCTAGGTCCCTAGCGGGAGGGTCAGATACGCAGTATTTT.

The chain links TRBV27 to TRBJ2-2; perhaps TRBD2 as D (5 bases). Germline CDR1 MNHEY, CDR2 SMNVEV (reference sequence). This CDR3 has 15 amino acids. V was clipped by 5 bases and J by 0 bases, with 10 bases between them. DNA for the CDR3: TGTGCCAGCAGTCTGAGACTAACGAACACCGGGGAGCTGTTTTTT. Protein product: CASSLRLTNTGELFF.

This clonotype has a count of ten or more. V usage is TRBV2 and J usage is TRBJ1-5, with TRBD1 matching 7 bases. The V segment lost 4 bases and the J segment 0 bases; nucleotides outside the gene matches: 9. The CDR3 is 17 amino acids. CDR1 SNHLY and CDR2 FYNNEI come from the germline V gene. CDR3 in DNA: TGTGCCAGCAGTGCAGGCGGGACAGTCTATAGCAATCAGCCCCAGCATTTT. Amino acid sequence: CASSAGGTVYSNQPQHF.

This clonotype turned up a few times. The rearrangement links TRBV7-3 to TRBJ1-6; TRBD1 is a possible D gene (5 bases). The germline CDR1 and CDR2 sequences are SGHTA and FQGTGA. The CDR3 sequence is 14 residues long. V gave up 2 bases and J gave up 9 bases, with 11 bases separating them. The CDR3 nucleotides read TGTGCCAGCAGCTTACAGGGTATAGTTTCACCCCTCCACTTT. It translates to CASSLQGIVSPLHF.

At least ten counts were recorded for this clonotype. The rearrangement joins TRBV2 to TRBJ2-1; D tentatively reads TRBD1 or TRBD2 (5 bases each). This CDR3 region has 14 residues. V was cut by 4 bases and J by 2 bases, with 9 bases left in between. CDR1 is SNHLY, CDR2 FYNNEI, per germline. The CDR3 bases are TGTGCCAGCAGTGGCTCGGGGCCCTACAATGAGCAGTTCTTC. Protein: CASSGSGPYNEQFF. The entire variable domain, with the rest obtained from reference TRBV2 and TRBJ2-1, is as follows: EPEVTQTPSHQVTQMGQEVILRCVPISNHLYFYWYRQILGQKVEFLVSFYNNEISEKSEIFDDQFSVERPDGSNFTLKIRSTKLEDSAMYFCASSGSGPYNEQFFGPGTRLTVL.

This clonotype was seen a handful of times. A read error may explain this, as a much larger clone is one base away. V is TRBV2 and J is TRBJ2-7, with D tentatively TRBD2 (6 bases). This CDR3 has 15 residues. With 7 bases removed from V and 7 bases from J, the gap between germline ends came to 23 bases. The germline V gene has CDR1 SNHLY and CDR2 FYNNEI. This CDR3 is CASMGGGRIGGEQYF. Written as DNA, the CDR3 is TGTGCCAGCATGGGGGGAGGAAGGATTGGGGGTGAGCAGTACTTC.

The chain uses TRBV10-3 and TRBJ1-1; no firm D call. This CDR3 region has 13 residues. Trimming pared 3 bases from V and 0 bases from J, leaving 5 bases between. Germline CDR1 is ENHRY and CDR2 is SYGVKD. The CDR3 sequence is CAISEQMNTEAFF. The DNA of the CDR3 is TGTGCCATCAGTGAACAGATGAACACTGAAGCTTTCTTT.

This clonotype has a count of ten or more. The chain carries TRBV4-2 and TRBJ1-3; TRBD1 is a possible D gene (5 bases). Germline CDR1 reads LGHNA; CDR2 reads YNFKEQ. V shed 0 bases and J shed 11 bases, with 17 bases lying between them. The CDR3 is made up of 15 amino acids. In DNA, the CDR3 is TGTGCCAGCAGCCAAGACGGGACGGGAAAAGTGGCCATATATTTT. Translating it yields CASSQDGTGKVAIYF.

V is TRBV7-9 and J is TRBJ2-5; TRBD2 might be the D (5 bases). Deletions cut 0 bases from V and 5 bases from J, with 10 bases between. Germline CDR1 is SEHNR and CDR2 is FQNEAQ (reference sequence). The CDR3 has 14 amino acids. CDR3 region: CASSLADSVETQYF. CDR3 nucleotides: TGTGCCAGCAGCTTAGCGGACTCGGTGGAGACCCAGTACTTC.

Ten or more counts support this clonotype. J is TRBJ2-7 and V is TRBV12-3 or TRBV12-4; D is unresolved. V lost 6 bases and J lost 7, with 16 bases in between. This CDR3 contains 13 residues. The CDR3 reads CASSPDWDLEQYF. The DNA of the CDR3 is TGTGCCAGCAGCCCCGATTGGGATTTGGAGCAGTACTTC.

The CDR3 reads CASSLWSGAHYNEQFF. The CDR3 region has the DNA TGTGCCAGCAGTTTATGGTCTGGGGCACACTACAATGAGCAGTTCTTC. This chain connects TRBV28 to TRBJ2-1; TRBD1 is a possible D gene (5 bases). The CDR3 consists of 16 residues. Germline V gives CDR1 MDHEN, CDR2 SYDVKM. Trimming shortened V by 0 bases and J by 3 bases, and 12 bases separated the two germline ends.

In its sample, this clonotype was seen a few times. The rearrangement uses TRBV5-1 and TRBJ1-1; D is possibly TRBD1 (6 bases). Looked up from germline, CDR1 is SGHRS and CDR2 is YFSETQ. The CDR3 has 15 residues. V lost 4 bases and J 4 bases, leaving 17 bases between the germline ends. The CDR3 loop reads CASSLSWGASTEAFF. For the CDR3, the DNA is TGCGCCAGCAGCCTCTCTTGGGGGGCAAGCACTGAAGCTTTCTTT.

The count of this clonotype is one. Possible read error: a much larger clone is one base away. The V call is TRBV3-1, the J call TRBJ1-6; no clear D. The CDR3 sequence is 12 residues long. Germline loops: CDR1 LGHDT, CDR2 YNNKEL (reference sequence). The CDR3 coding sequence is TGTGTCAGCAGATTAGGGAATTCACCCCTCCACTTT. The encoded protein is CVSRLGNSPLHF.